Here is one T cell receptor beta chain with its context. The entry originates in a study of prognosis after radiotherapy for stage I lung cancer. Genomic DNA was the source, and TCR beta CDR3 was amplified from it by two-round multiplex PCR. Amplification in first-round PCR relied on primers specific to each TRBV and TRBJ gene. In TCRdb, the multiplex PCR reads were re-called with MiXCR into one record per CDR3 protein. The sample contains fewer than 30,000 distinct CDR3 sequences, roughly 46% of which appear only once. The specimen was PBMCs, collected before or after stereotactic body radiation therapy (not recorded which). This sequence originates from a donor aged 50 or older with non-small cell lung cancer.

CDR3 sequence (DNA): TGCAGTTCTATACCGGGACAGGGGTGGACCCGGGAGCTGTTTTTT. As protein: CSSIPGQGWTRELFF. The V and J genes are TRBV20-1 and TRBJ2-2; 10 nucleotides agree with TRBD1. The CDR3 has 15 amino acids. J gave up 9 bases and V 8 bases, and 15 bases lay outside the gene matches. The germline gives CDR1 DFQATT, CDR2 SNEGSKA (reference sequence).